The 3 T cell receptor beta chains below were found in one sample sequenced in a study of blood T cell repertoires in COVID-19. Assay used: immunoSEQ multiplex PCR; TCRdb lists only in-frame clones, some missing. The table has approximately 230,000 clones, about nine tenths seen once. The sample comprised PBMCs or T cells enriched from blood (not recorded which). Receptor source: a woman in her thirties with acute COVID-19.

This clone showed up just a few times. CDR3 nucleotide sequence: TGTGCCAGCAGTGCCAGGCCGTCACAGGAAAAACTGTTTTTT. Protein: CASSARPSQEKLFF. This chain links TRBV2 with TRBJ1-4; no clear D. Per germline, CDR1 SNHLY and CDR2 FYNNEI. V lost 4 bases to trimming and J lost 8 bases, with 14 bases between them. This CDR3 is built from 14 residues.

The chain employs TRBV3-1 (or the pseudogene TRBV3-2) and TRBJ1-2; D is perhaps TRBD1 (6 bases). The CDR3 spans 15 residues. Germline lookup yields CDR1 LGHDT and CDR2 YNNKEL (reference sequence). V was trimmed by 0 bases and J by 8 bases, leaving 16 bases between them. CDR3 amino acids: CASSQDHPRGGGYTF. The CDR3 coding sequence is TGTGCCAGCAGCCAAGATCATCCCAGGGGCGGAGGCTACACCTTC.

The chain uses TRBV7-9 and TRBJ1-6, with D perhaps TRBD1 (6 bases). The CDR3 sequence is 13 residues long. The V end was cut by 1 base, the J end by 11 bases, with 9 bases between. Germline loops: CDR1 SEHNR, CDR2 FQNEAQ (reference sequence). This chain's CDR3 is CASSLDQGTPLHF. The CDR3 nucleotides are TGTGCCAGCAGCTTAGACCAGGGGACACCCCTCCACTTT.